The entry that follows covers one TCR beta chain sequence. The antigen is unknown. The data derive from a study of persistence of HIV-infected CD4 T cells. About the research overall: Anti-CD3/anti-CD28 beads activated more cells than antigen stimulation did.

The study's findings and limits: Degenerate expanded CDR3beta sequences were enriched among CMV- and Gag-responding cells.

Cells were stimulated nonspecifically with anti-CD3/anti-CD28 magnetic beads. Sorting of responding CD4+ T cells relied on upregulated CD40 ligand together with CD69. Undetectable plasma HIV-1 RNA below 50 copies/mL lasted at least 4 years. Germline CDR1 reads KGHDR; CDR2 reads SFDVKD. After removal of 3 bases from V and 0 bases from J, the junction contained 7 bases not matched to a gene. The CDR3 runs 17 residues. The immunoSEQ assay was version 4, run in survey mode. Only in-frame clones appear in the TCRdb table, and some are missing; sequencing was by immunoSEQ multiplex PCR. Of about 43,000 clones detected, roughly 90% appear once; the ten largest clones hold 1%.

This sample comprised CD4+ T cells sorted from PBMCs after approximately 20-hour stimulation, obtained from a patient who received antiretroviral therapy. V is TRBV24-1 and J is TRBJ2-1, with 7 positions matching TRBD1. This TCR was sampled from an adult man with HIV who was CMV-seropositive. The CDR3 sequence: CATSDPTGSSSYNEQFF. DNA for the CDR3: TGTGCCACCAGTGATCCGACAGGGTCCAGCTCCTACAATGAGCAGTTCTTC.